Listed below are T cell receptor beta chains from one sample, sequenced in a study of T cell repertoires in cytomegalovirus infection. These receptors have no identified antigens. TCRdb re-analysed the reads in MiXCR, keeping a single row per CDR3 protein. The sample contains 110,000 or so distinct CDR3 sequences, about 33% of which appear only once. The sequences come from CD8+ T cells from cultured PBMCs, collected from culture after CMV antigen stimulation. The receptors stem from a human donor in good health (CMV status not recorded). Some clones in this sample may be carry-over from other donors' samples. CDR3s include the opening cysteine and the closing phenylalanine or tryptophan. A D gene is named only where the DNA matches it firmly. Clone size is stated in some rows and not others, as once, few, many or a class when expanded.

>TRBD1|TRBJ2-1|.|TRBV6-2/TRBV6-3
TGTGCCAGCAATTCCACCCGGGACAGCTCCTACAATGAGCAGTTCTTC
CASNSTRDSSYNEQFF
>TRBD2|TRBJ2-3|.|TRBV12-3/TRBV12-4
TGTGCCAGCAGTTTAGCGGAGGGGACTAGCTCAGATACGCAGTATTTT
CASSLAEGTSSDTQYF
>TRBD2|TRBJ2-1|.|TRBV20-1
TGCAGTGCTCAGCGGGGGGGCCGGTCGGCCTACAATGAGCAGTTCTTC
CSAQRGGRSAYNEQFF
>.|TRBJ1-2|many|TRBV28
TGTGCCAGCAGCCCCGGGGGGACATGGGGCTACACCTTC
CASSPGGTWGYTF
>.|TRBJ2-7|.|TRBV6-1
TGTGCCAGCAGTCCCGGGACAAACCTCTACGAGCAGTACTTC
CASSPGTNLYEQYF
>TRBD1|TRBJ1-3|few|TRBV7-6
TGTGCCAGCAGCTCGTCAGGGGGCTCTGGAAACACCATATATTTT
CASSSSGGSGNTIYF
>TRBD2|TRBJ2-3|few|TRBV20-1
TGCAGTGCACAGACGGGGACTAGCCCGGGGGATACGCAGTATTTT
CSAQTGTSPGDTQYF
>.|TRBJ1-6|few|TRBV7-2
TGTGCCAGCAGCTTAGCCGATGAAATAAGGGGGACGCGTCATTCACCCCTCCACTTT
CASSLADEIRGTRHSPLHF
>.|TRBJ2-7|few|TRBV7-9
TGTGCCAGCAGCTCACCGACGGCCTCCTACGAGCAGTACTTC
CASSSPTASYEQYF
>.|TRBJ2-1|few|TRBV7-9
TGTGCCAGCAGCTTAGGGATCCTATATGACAATGAGCAGTTCTTC
CASSLGILYDNEQFF
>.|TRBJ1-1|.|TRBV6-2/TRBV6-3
TGTGCCAGCAGTTATGGGAGAGGCACTGAAGCTTTCTTT
CASSYGRGTEAFF
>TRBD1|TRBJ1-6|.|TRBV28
TGTGCCAGCAGTACCCGGACAGGTTTGGGTTCACCCCTCCACTTT
CASSTRTGLGSPLHF
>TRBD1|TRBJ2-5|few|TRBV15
TGTGCCACCAGCGACGCTGACAGGGGGAGTGAGACCCAGTACTTC
CATSDADRGSETQYF
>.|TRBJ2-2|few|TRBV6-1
TGTGCCAGCAGTGAAGGGGTTAGAAGGCCCGAAGCCGGGGAGCTGTTTTTT
CASSEGVRRPEAGELFF
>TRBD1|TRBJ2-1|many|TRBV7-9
TGTGCCAGCATCCCGCAGGACAGGGGGAAGAACAATGAGCAGTTCTTC
CASIPQDRGKNNEQFF
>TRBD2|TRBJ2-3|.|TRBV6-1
TGTGCCAGCAGTGAATTCAGGGGACTAGCGGGGGGTCCCACAGATACGCAGTATTTT
CASSEFRGLAGGPTDTQYF
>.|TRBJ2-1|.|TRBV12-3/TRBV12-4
TGTGCCAGCAGTTTATCTCACAGGGACAATGAGCAGTTCTTC
CASSLSHRDNEQFF
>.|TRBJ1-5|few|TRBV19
TGTGCCAGTAGTTTCACAGGGTACCAGCCCCAGCATTTT
CASSFTGYQPQHF
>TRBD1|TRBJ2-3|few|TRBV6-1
TGTGCCAGCAGTCTAAGGACAGGCTTGAGCACAGATACGCAGTATTTT
CASSLRTGLSTDTQYF
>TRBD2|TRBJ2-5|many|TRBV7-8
TGTGCCAGCAGCTTAGCGCTGCATAGCGGGAGAGAGACCCAGTACTTC
CASSLALHSGRETQYF
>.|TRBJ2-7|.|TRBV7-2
TGTGCCAGCAGCTTCTCGAGCTCCTACGAGCAGTACTTC
CASSFSSSYEQYF
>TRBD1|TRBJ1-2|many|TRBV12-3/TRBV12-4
TGTGCCAGCAGTATAGGGACAGGGTCCGGCTATGGCTACACCTTC
CASSIGTGSGYGYTF
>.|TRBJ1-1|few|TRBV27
TGTGCCAGCAGATTTTCCCGACGCACTGAAGCTTTCTTT
CASRFSRRTEAFF
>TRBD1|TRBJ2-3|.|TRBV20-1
TGCAGTGCTAGATGGGGGACAGGTGTAGATACGCAGTATTTT
CSARWGTGVDTQYF
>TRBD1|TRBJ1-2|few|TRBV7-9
TGTGCCAGCAGCCCGCGGACAGGGGAAACCTATGGCTACACCTTC
CASSPRTGETYGYTF
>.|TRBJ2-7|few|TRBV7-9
TGTGCCAGCAGCCCAAGGGGTGGCGGGACCCTCTACGAGCAGTACTTC
CASSPRGGGTLYEQYF
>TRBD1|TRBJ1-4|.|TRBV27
TGTGCCAGCAGTTTAAGCGCTCCGACAGGGGGCGAAAAACTGTTTTTT
CASSLSAPTGGEKLFF
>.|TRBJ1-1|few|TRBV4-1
TGCGCCAGCAGCCATGGGGGGGCTATTGAAGCTTTCTTT
CASSHGGAIEAFF
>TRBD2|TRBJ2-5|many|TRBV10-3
TGTGCCATCAGTGGGCGACTAGCAGAAGAGACCCAGTACTTC
CAISGRLAEETQYF
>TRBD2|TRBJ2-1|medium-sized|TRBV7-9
TGTGCCAGCAGCAAGGGGACTAGCTTTCTCAATGAGCAGTTCTTC
CASSKGTSFLNEQFF
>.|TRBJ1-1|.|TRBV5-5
TGTGCCAGCAGCTTTGGCGAACAGGGATGGACTGAAGCTTTCTTT
CASSFGEQGWTEAFF
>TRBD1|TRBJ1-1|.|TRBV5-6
TGTGCCAGCACCGTGACAGGGGGCGGCACTGAAGCTTTCTTT
CASTVTGGGTEAFF
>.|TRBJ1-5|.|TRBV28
TGTGCCAGCAGATCAGGGGATTGGCTCCGGAATCAGCCCCAGCATTTT
CASRSGDWLRNQPQHF
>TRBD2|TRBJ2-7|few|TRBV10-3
TGTGCCATCAGTGAGTTAGGAGCGGGGGGAACAATTTCCTACGAGCAGTACTTC
CAISELGAGGTISYEQYF
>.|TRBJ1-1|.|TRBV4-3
TGCGCCAGCAGCCAAGATGGGACGGCAAGCACTGAAGCTTTCTTT
CASSQDGTASTEAFF
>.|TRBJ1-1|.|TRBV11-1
TGTGCCAGGGGGTTGAGGGACACCCATGACACTGAAGCTTTCTTT
CARGLRDTHDTEAFF
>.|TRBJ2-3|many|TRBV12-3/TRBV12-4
TGTGCCAGTGGCAGGGACACAGATACGCAGTATTTT
CASGRDTDTQYF
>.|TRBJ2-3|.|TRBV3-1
TGTGCCAGCAGCCAAGGTACAGGGTCGGCAGATACGCAGTATTTT
CASSQGTGSADTQYF
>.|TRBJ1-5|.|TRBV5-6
TGTGCCAGCAGCTTGTTACAGAGCAATCAGCCCCAGCATTTT
CASSLLQSNQPQHF
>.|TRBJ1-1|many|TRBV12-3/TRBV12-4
TGTGCCAGCAGTTCGGTCAGGGACGGGAACACTGAAGCTTTCTTT
CASSSVRDGNTEAFF
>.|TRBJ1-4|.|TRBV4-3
TGCGCCAGCAGCCAAGATGTTGGTACAGGGGAAAAACTGTTTTTT
CASSQDVGTGEKLFF